A single sample is the source of the 9 T cell receptor beta chains below, sequenced in a study of shared clonotypes between healthy human individuals (dated by TCRdb to 2020 to 2021). Receptor amplification or capture employed the immunoSEQ multiplex PCR assay. Sourced from immuneACCESS, this table was stored by TCRdb with only in-frame sequences that have V and J called. A share of the clones is absent; for the studies checked, an unresolved V gene accounts for under half, and the remainder has no known explanation. Present in this sample are about 2.1 million clones, about 93% of which were seen just once. Of the sample, 1.5% to 2% falls within the top ten clones. CD8 naive samples were obtained by positive selection for CCR7 among CD45RO-negative cells, yielding a CD45RA+CCR7+ population from which TemRA cells were excluded. The sample was naive CD8+ T cells from PBMCs. The sample's cell subset or site, from its label and the paper: CD45RA+CCR7+. Receptors were obtained from a man younger than 35 in good health. Some clones in this sample may be carry-over from other donors' samples.

The gene calls are TRBV7-9 and TRBJ2-3; D possibly corresponds to TRBD2 (6 bases). With 1 base removed from V and 4 bases from J, the gap between germline ends came to 15 bases. The V gene's germline CDR1 is SEHNR and CDR2 FQNEAQ (reference sequence). CDR3 length equals 16 residues. The CDR3 DNA reads TGTGCCAGCAGCTTAGGTCACCGGGAGTACGCAGATACGCAGTATTTT. Protein product: CASSLGHREYADTQYF.

This sequence joins TRBV5-1 and TRBJ2-3; D call uncertain. Trimming left V 0 bases short and J 2 bases short, with 10 bases between. Germline-derived CDR1 and CDR2 are SGHRS and YFSETQ. This CDR3 is 15 amino acids long. This CDR3 is CASSLGQAITDTQYF. Here the CDR3 DNA reads TGCGCCAGCAGCTTGGGGCAGGCGATCACAGATACGCAGTATTTT.

This chain connects TRBV7-8 to TRBJ2-7, with 9 bases aligning to TRBD1. The CDR3 runs to 16 residues. Germline-derived CDR1 and CDR2 are SGHVS and FQNEAQ. V lost 5 bases to trimming and J lost 0 bases; unmatched junction nucleotides: 8. The DNA of the CDR3 is TGTGCCAGCAGCACCGACAGGGGGGGTTTCTCCTACGAGCAGTACTTC. It specifies CASSTDRGGFSYEQYF.

This clone was observed once. V usage is TRBV5-1 and J usage is TRBJ1-2, with TRBD1 identical over 10 bases. Germline V CDR1 and CDR2: SGHRS, YFSETQ. This CDR3 spans 15 amino acids. Trimming cost V 4 bases and J 6 bases; bases outside gene matches: 9. The DNA for the CDR3 is TGCGCCAGCAGCCCCGGGACAGGGGAAGGGAATGGCTACACCTTC. Translation: CASSPGTGEGNGYTF.

The CDR3 loop is CASSLGLAYTDTQYF. The CDR3 DNA follows: TGTGCCAGCAGTTTGGGGCTAGCGTACACAGATACGCAGTATTTT. The rearrangement joins TRBV28 to TRBJ2-3, with a tentative D call TRBD2 (6 bases). This CDR3 is built from 15 residues. From germline, CDR1 is MDHEN and CDR2 SYDVKM. V was cut by 3 bases and J by 2 bases, with 12 bases left in between.

The chain links TRBV13 to TRBJ2-1; TRBD1 matches at 8 bases. Trimming at V came to 5 bases and at J to 1 base, leaving 4 bases not matched to a gene. This CDR3 has 15 residues. The V gene's germline CDR1 is PRHDT and CDR2 FYEKMQ (reference sequence). CDR3 residues: CASSPQGASYNEQFF. Written as DNA, the CDR3 is TGTGCCAGCAGCCCCCAGGGGGCGTCCTACAATGAGCAGTTCTTC.

Here the CDR3 reads CASSVGQTRSYEQYF. The DNA of the CDR3 is TGTGCCAGCAGCGTAGGTCAGACTAGGTCCTACGAGCAGTACTTC. This chain links TRBV9 with TRBJ2-7; the D gene is possibly TRBD2 (6 bases). Deletions cut 0 bases from V and 1 base from J, with 11 bases between. The germline CDR1 and CDR2 sequences are SGDLS and YYNGEE. The CDR3 has 15 residues.

As regards this clone: The sample has other DNA sequences that encode this CDR3 too. V gene TRBV9 combines with J gene TRBJ2-3; D is possibly TRBD2 (6 bases). Germline assignment: CDR1 SGDLS and CDR2 YYNGEE. CDR3 length equals 15 residues. V was shortened by 0 bases and J by 3 bases, with 11 bases between the two germline ends. CDR3 region: CASSVGAGSTDTQYF. CDR3 nucleotide sequence: TGTGCCAGCAGCGTAGGGGCGGGATCTACAGATACGCAGTATTTT.

The chain employs TRBV6-5 and TRBJ2-7, with 10 bases fitting TRBD2. V was clipped by 8 bases and J by 7 bases; unmatched bases: 11. CDR3 length: 14 amino acids. Germline loops: CDR1 MNHEY, CDR2 SVGAGI. CDR3 sequence reads: CASSTGGLAQEQYF. CDR3 DNA sequence: TGTGCCAGCTCCACGGGGGGACTAGCGCAAGAGCAGTACTTC.